This T cell receptor beta chain was sequenced during a study of shared clonotypes between healthy human individuals. Study context: Per-donor plates numbered three CD4 naive, three CD4 memory, two CD8 naive and one CD8 memory.

It was across several immunoSEQ plates that each subset's genomic DNA was evenly split. Clones were read by immunoSEQ multiplex PCR, and TCRdb kept only the in-frame ones, dropping some. The sample lists roughly 640,000 clones, 95% to 98% occurring once. Between the trimmed V and J ends, which lost 5 bases and 1 base, there was a span of 14 bases. The CDR3 length is 15 residues. Germline assignment: CDR1 SGHTA and CDR2 FQGNSA. There were only Caucasian adults among the donors, and all lived in Nashville, Tennessee. Only one count was recorded for this clone. Antigen: not known. The study's findings and limits: Generally, estimated richness proved larger in naive subsets than it did in memory subsets.

The sequence was collected from a woman in her twenties or thirties in good health. The chain combines TRBV7-2 with TRBJ1-2, with unresolved D. The sample was naive CD4+ T cells sorted from blood. Stated subset: CD45RA+ positively selected. The CDR3 region is CASSAGIRGNYGYTF. The CDR3, as DNA: TGTGCCAGCAGCGCTGGGATTCGCGGTAACTATGGCTACACCTTC.